One and the same sample provided the 11 T cell receptor beta chains below, sequenced in a study of post-analysis software for immune sequencing data. Whole-study findings and limits: Compared with controls, patients had more of roughly five TRBV segments, including TRBV5-6, TRBV5-1 and TRBV20-1.

These receptors are not linked to any known antigen. The TCR beta cDNA libraries contained unique molecular identifiers. TCRdb ran MiXCR on the PCR reads and lists one entry per CDR3 protein. The sample lists roughly 540,000 distinct CDR3 sequences, approximately 34% seen once, with around 6% in the top ten. Material for sequencing was blood. Receptors were obtained from a girl younger than 18 with multiple sclerosis.

V and J are TRBV7-3 and TRBJ2-1, with 7 bases matching TRBD2. The CDR3 has 14 residues. V lost 0 bases to trimming and J lost 7 bases; unmatched junction nucleotides: 3. Germline CDR1 SGHTA, CDR2 FQGTGA. CDR3 DNA: TGTGCCAGCAGCTTAACTCCAGCGGGGAATGAGCAGTTCTTC. Encoded protein: CASSLTPAGNEQFF.

The V gene is TRBV20-1, the J gene TRBJ2-5; the D gene is possibly TRBD2 (6 bases). V was shortened by 6 bases and J by 3 bases, with 14 bases between the two germline ends. The CDR3 spans 13 residues. Per germline, CDR1 DFQATT and CDR2 SNEGSKA (reference sequence). Written as DNA, the CDR3 is TGCAGTGCGGCCTCCGGGGGAAAAGAGACCCAGTACTTC. Protein product: CSAASGGKETQYF.

This clonotype came up a few times. J is TRBJ1-2 and V is TRBV28; no clear D. The length of the CDR3 is 13 residues. Trimming shortened V by 3 bases and J by 2 bases, and 7 bases separated the two germline ends. Germline V gene sequence: CDR1 MDHEN, CDR2 SYDVKM. The CDR3 DNA reads as TGTGCCAGCAGTTTGGCGTCAAACTATGGCTACACCTTC. Its translation is CASSLASNYGYTF.

The rearrangement links TRBV5-6 to TRBJ1-5; TRBD1 is a possible D gene (5 bases). V lost 3 bases and J lost 5, with 12 bases in between. The CDR3 is made up of 14 amino acids. Germline CDR1 reads SGHDT; CDR2 reads YYEEEE. The CDR3 is CASSSLGGDQPQHF. The CDR3 bases are TGTGCCAGCAGCTCGCTTGGAGGGGATCAGCCCCAGCATTTT.

The chain links TRBV7-2 to TRBJ1-5, with 7 nucleotides matching TRBD1. The CDR3 length is 15 residues. The V and J ends lost 4 bases and 4 bases, in that order; junction bases with no gene match: 7. Germline V gene sequence: CDR1 SGHTA, CDR2 FQGNSA. CDR3 in DNA: TGTGCCAGCAGCTCCCAGGGGGGGACGAATCAGCCCCAGCATTTT. It encodes CASSSQGGTNQPQHF. The variable domain in full, with the rest retrieved from reference TRBV7-2 and TRBJ1-5, is GAGVSQSPSNKVTEKGKDVELRCDPISGHTALYWYRQSLGQGLEFLIYFQGNSAPDKSGLPSDRFSAERTGGSVSTLTIQRTQQEDSAVYLCASSSQGGTNQPQHFGDGTRLSIL.

The genes are TRBV18 and TRBJ2-2; D possibly corresponds to TRBD2 (6 bases). The CDR3 runs 17 residues. Looked up from germline, CDR1 is KGHSH and CDR2 is LQKENI. V shed 2 bases and J shed 3 bases, with 16 bases lying between them. CDR3 bases: TGTGCCAGCTCACCAGAAAGCGGGCCCTGGGACACCGGGGAGCTGTTTTTT. It encodes CASSPESGPWDTGELFF.

The rearrangement joins TRBV5-1 to TRBJ2-4, with TRBD1 identical over 9 bases. The last part of the DNA fits TRBJ2-7 better; the J call may be wrong. The V gene's germline CDR1 is SGHRS and CDR2 YFSETQ. This CDR3 spans 20 amino acids. CDR3 amino acids: CASSKPGTGSHPAGYYEQYF. CDR3 DNA: TGCGCCAGCAGCAAACCCGGGACAGGGTCCCACCCGGCCGGGTACTACGAGCAGTACTTC.

In the case of this clonotype: One end of the junction varies from germline; a read error may be responsible. CDR3 DNA sequence: TGTAGTGCCCCGACCCGACTACCCTACGAGCAGTACTTC. Protein product: CSAPTRLPYEQYF. The genes are TRBV20-1 and TRBJ2-7; the D gene is possibly TRBD2 (5 bases). The germline V gene encodes CDR1 DFQATT and CDR2 SNEGSKA (reference sequence). The CDR3 spans 13 residues.

This chain joins TRBV6-5 and TRBJ1-1; D unclear. From germline, CDR1 is MNHEY and CDR2 SVGAGI. The V end lost 0 bases, the J end lost 10 bases, and 21 bases lay between the germline ends. The CDR3 is 16 residues long. CDR3 DNA: TGTGCCAGCAGTTACTCGAATTCTGGGAAGGGAGAGCGAGCTTTCTTT. This codes for CASSYSNSGKGERAFF.

This clonotype was counted only a few times. The chain uses TRBV6-5 and TRBJ1-6; no firm D call. Germline V gives CDR1 MNHEY, CDR2 SVGAGI. The CDR3 is 22 residues long. Trimming stripped 0 bases from V and 0 bases from J, with 24 bases between. The CDR3 loop reads CASSYSPPQVGLTGSYNSPLHF. CDR3 sequence (DNA): TGTGCCAGCAGTTACTCGCCCCCCCAAGTTGGGCTGACGGGCTCCTATAATTCACCCCTCCACTTT.

This sequence joins TRBV20-1 and TRBJ2-7, with 7 bases that match TRBD1. CDR3 length: 14 residues. Germline V gives CDR1 DFQATT, CDR2 SNEGSKA (reference sequence). The trim removed 6 bases at V and 0 bases at J, leaving 8 bases unmatched. The CDR3 here is CSAMGQLLSYEQYF. CDR3 bases: TGCAGTGCCATGGGACAGCTCCTCTCCTACGAGCAGTACTTC.